A selection of T cell receptor beta chains follows, all from one sample in a study of shared clonotypes between healthy human individuals. TCRdb keeps only in-frame clones here, not all; method: immunoSEQ multiplex PCR. The sample lists 100,000 or so clones; about 70% were seen once. The sequenced sample consisted of memory CD8+ T cells sorted from blood. These receptors all stem from a woman aged 25 to 39 in good health. The CDR3 runs from the conserved cysteine through the conserved F or W. The D gene is left open where the match is weak. Only part of the rows carry a size: once, few, many, or a class if the clone is expanded.

clone_size	d_call	j_call	v_call	cdr3_nt	cdr3_aa
NA	NA	TRBJ2-7	TRBV5-1	TGCGCCAGCAGCTTGGTCGGGACGGTGAGATCCTACGAGCAGTACTTC	CASSLVGTVRSYEQYF
NA	NA	TRBJ2-7	TRBV5-5	TGTGCCAGCAGCTTGGCCAACTCCTACGAGCAGTACTTC	CASSLANSYEQYF
NA	NA	TRBJ2-2	TRBV27	TGTGCCAGCGCTTGGGCCGGGGAGCTGTTTTTT	CASAWAGELFF
NA	NA	TRBJ2-5	TRBV18	TGTGCCAGCTCACCACGCTCCCCAGAGACCCAGTACTTC	CASSPRSPETQYF
NA	NA	TRBJ1-5	TRBV18	TGTGCCAGCTCACCGTCTCGGGTCGGACAGCCCCAGCATTTT	CASSPSRVGQPQHF
NA	NA	TRBJ1-6	TRBV5-6	TGTGCCAGCAGCTTGCCAGGGGCCTCACCCCTCCACTTT	CASSLPGASPLHF
NA	TRBD2	TRBJ2-5	TRBV6-4	TGTGCCAGCAGTGACATATATTCGGGACTAGCAACTTGGTACCAAGAGACCCAGTACTTC	CASSDIYSGLATWYQETQYF
NA	TRBD2	TRBJ2-7	TRBV5-4	TGTGCCAGCAGCGGGGGACTAGCGGGAAACGAGCAGTACTTC	CASSGGLAGNEQYF
NA	NA	TRBJ2-7	TRBV10-3	TGTGCCATCAGTGACAGCTTTCGTCCTGCACCCTACGAGCAGTACTTC	CAISDSFRPAPYEQYF
NA	NA	TRBJ2-1	TRBV11-3	TGTGCCAGCAGCTTATCCCCTGGGGGCAATGAGCAGTTCTTC	CASSLSPGGNEQFF
once	NA	TRBJ2-5	TRBV28	TGTGCCAGCAGTCCCGACATATACCAAGAGACCCAGTACTTC	CASSPDIYQETQYF
large	NA	TRBJ1-5	TRBV4-1	TGCGCCAGCAGCCAAGTAGCGGACAGACAGCCCCAGCATTTT	CASSQVADRQPQHF
NA	NA	TRBJ2-1	TRBV6-6	TGTGCCAGCAGTTACACACAGGATCCCTCCTACAATGAGCAGTTCTTC	CASSYTQDPSYNEQFF
few	NA	TRBJ1-1	TRBV27	TGTGCCAGCAGTTTGGGCAGTACCCTCCTATTCGAAGCTTTCTTT	CASSLGSTLLFEAFF
NA	NA	TRBJ2-7	TRBV28	TGTGCCAGCACCGGGACCGTTAGTGACGAGCAGTACTTC	CASTGTVSDEQYF
once	TRBD1	TRBJ1-1	TRBV6-6	TGTGCCAGCAGTTTCGTAATGACAGGGCGGATTGAAGCTTTCTTT	CASSFVMTGRIEAFF
NA	TRBD2	TRBJ2-1	TRBV7-2	TGTGCCAGCAGCTTCGCTAGCGGGAGGGTTTTCAATGAGCAGTTCTTC	CASSFASGRVFNEQFF
few	NA	TRBJ2-7	TRBV4-1	TGCGCCAGCAGCCAAGTAGGGGGGGACGAGCAGTACTTC	CASSQVGGDEQYF
NA	NA	TRBJ2-1	TRBV5-1	TGCGCCAGCAGCTTGGCTTTGCGGCAGATCTACAATGAGCAGTTCTTC	CASSLALRQIYNEQFF
few	NA	TRBJ2-7	TRBV9	TGTGCCAGCAGCGTAGGGCTTCACAACTACGAGCAGTACTTC	CASSVGLHNYEQYF